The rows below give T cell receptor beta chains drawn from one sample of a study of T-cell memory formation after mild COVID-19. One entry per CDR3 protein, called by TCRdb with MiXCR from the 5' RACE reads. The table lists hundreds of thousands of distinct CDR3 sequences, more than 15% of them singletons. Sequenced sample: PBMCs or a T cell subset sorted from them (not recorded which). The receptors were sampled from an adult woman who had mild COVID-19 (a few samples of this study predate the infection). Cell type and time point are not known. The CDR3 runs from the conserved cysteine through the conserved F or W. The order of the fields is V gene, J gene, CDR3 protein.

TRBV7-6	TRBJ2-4	CASSEGLAKNIQYF
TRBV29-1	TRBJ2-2	CSACSKLAGNVGELFF
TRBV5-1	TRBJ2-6	CASSPGDGALSGANVLTF
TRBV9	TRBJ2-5	CASSIRQGAGETQYF
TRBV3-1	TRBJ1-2	CASSQGDRSGYTF
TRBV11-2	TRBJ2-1	CASHLSGEQFF
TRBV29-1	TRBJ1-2	CSASVDRAYGYTF
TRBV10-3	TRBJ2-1	CAISESPGDFFYNEQFF
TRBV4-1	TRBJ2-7	CASSQGPRVGIGEQYF
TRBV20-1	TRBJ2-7	CSARPGTGYNEQYF
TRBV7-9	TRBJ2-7	CASSGQAKNEQYF
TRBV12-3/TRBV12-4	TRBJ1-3	CASSFSHIRGIGGNTIYF
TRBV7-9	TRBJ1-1	CASSRTGLIQNTEAFF
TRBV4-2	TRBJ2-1	CASSQDGGRVIYNEQFF
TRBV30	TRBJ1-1	CARDGNTEAFF
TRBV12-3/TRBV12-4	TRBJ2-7	CASGRRGSLAYEQYF
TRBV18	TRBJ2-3	CASSPGTLPSTDTQYF
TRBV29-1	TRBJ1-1	CSVEAGAVEAFF
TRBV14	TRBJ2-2	CASSQEWASTGELFF
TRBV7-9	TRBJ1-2	CASSLVSSPSSAGGYTF
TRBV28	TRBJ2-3	CASSLSPHGVPDTQYF
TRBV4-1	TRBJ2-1	CASSQVWTSGTYNEQFF
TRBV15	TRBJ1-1	CATSRSTTATEAFF
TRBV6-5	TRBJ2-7	CASGQGADEQYF
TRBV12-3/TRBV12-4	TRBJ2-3	CASSQDRTRIDTQYF
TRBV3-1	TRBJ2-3	CASSYPGGAADTQYF
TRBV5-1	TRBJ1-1	CASSFGHMGGTEAFF
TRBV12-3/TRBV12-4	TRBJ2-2	CASTLTVNTGELFF
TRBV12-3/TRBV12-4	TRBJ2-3	CASRRQGGLTQYF
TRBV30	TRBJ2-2	CAWPRLAERELFF
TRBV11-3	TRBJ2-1	CASSFRGGNSEQFF
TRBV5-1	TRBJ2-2	CASSLKNTGELFF
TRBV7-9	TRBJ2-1	CASSPDSGRGYNEQFF
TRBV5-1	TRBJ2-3	CASSLDPATDTQYF
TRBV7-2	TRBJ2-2	CASSPHGLGGAGELFF
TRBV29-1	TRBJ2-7	CSYNAGSDEQYF
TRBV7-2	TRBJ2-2	CASSLEGAAGELFF
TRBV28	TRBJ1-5	CASRLGGPGNQPQHF
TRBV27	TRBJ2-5	CASSLWGSDRKETQYF
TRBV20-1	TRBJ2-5	CSASGLGETQYF
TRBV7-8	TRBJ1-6	CASSMGTGGWYNSPLHF
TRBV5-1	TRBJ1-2	CASSSGPPRDYGYTF
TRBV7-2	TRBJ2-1	CASSLITRVNNEQFF
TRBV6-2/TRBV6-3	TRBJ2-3	CASSYLSGRALDTQYF
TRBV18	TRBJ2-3	CASSPAAGLSTDTQYF
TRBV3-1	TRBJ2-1	CASSARNEQFF
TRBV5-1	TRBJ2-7	CASSLWGGVTSYEQYF
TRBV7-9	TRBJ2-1	CASRPYGGSDYNEQFF
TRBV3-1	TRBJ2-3	CASSQDASGQQDTQYF